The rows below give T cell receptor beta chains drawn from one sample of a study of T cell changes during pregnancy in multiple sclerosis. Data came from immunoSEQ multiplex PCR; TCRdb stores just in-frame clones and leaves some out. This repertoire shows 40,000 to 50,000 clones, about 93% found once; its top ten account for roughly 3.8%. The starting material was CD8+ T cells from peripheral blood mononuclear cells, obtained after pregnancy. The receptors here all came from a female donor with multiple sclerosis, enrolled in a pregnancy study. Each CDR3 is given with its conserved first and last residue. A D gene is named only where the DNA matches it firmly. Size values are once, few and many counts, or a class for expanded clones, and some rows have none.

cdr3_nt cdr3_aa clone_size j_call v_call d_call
TGTGCCAGCAGTTCTTCCTCTTCAGGGAGGTTGGTCACTGAAGCTTTCTTT CASSSSSSGRLVTEAFF NA TRBJ1-1 TRBV27 NA
TGTGCCAGTAGTATCTCCAGGGGAGAGACCCAGTACTTC CASSISRGETQYF NA TRBJ2-5 TRBV19 NA
TGTGCCAGCAGCCACGCCGATCAGGGTTTCGGGGATACGCAGTATTTT CASSHADQGFGDTQYF NA TRBJ2-3 TRBV4-2 NA
TGTGCCAGCAGTTTACGTAGCAATCAGCCCCAGCATTTT CASSLRSNQPQHF NA TRBJ1-5 TRBV27 NA
TGTGCCAGCAGCCCTATACCCGGGACAGGGATCTACAATGAGCAGTTCTTC CASSPIPGTGIYNEQFF NA TRBJ2-1 TRBV11-2 TRBD1
TGCGCCAGCAGCCCCTCAACGGATGGACTAGCGGGCTACAATGAGCAGTTCTTC CASSPSTDGLAGYNEQFF NA TRBJ2-1 TRBV4-1 TRBD2
TGTGCCAGCAGCTCTCTCATGGGGACCGCGGGAACTGAAGCTTTCTTT CASSSLMGTAGTEAFF NA TRBJ1-1 TRBV7-8 NA
TGTGCCAGCAGCGGAAGCGGGGGGGGGATTTACGAGCAGTACTTC CASSGSGGGIYEQYF few TRBJ2-7 TRBV11-2 TRBD2
TGTACCGTCTGGGGGGACAATGAGCAGTTCTTC CTVWGDNEQFF NA TRBJ2-1 TRBV2 NA
TGTGCCAGCTGTCGCACCCCTGAGGTGAACACTGAAGCTTTCTTT CASCRTPEVNTEAFF NA TRBJ1-1 TRBV7-2 NA
TGTGCCAGCAGCCCAACCGATCTGACAGGGCCCACTGAAGCTTTCTTT CASSPTDLTGPTEAFF NA TRBJ1-1 TRBV7-3 TRBD1
TGCGCCAGCAGCCAAGATAGCACCGGGGAGCTGTTTTTT CASSQDSTGELFF NA TRBJ2-2 TRBV4-3 NA
TGTGCCAGCTCCATATCCGGGCAGGGAGGCTATGGCTACACCTTC CASSISGQGGYGYTF NA TRBJ1-2 TRBV27 NA
TGTGCCTGGAGTGCGGGGGAGACCCAGTACTTC CAWSAGETQYF NA TRBJ2-5 TRBV30 NA
TGTGCCAGCAGCTTATACGCGGACAGGTCGAACTATGGCTACACCTTC CASSLYADRSNYGYTF once TRBJ1-2 TRBV7-2 TRBD1
TGTGCCAGCAGTTTCCTCACAGGGTTGGACACTGAAGCTTTCTTT CASSFLTGLDTEAFF NA TRBJ1-1 TRBV28 NA
TGTGCCAGCAGCCAAGAGTCAGGGGTCAATGAGCAGTTCTTC CASSQESGVNEQFF NA TRBJ2-1 TRBV14 NA
TGTGCCAGCAGTTTCAGGTCCTCCTACGAGCAGTACTTC CASSFRSSYEQYF NA TRBJ2-7 TRBV27 NA
TGTGCCAGCCGTATACTAGCGGGGCGGGAGCAGTACTTC CASRILAGREQYF NA TRBJ2-7 TRBV2 TRBD2
TGCGCCAGCAGTCAAGGAGGTGGTGGGTCTGGCTGCGAGCAGTACTTC CASSQGGGGSGCEQYF once TRBJ2-7 TRBV23-1 NA
TGCGCCAGCAGCTTGCGAGGGTTAACCTATGGCTACACCTTC CASSLRGLTYGYTF NA TRBJ1-2 TRBV5-1 NA
TGTGCCAGCAGCTTAGGGGCGGTGGACAGGGGAGCGTGGGAGACCCAGTACTTC CASSLGAVDRGAWETQYF NA TRBJ2-5 TRBV11-2 TRBD1
TGTGCCAGCAGCTTAGTGTACCCCGGGTCAGGGGAAGAGGAGACCCAGTACTTC CASSLVYPGSGEEETQYF NA TRBJ2-5 TRBV7-8 NA
TGTGCCAGCAGTAGGCCCTGGGAGGGGAACACTGAAGCTTTCTTT CASSRPWEGNTEAFF NA TRBJ1-1 TRBV27 NA
TGTGCCAGTGGGACAGACAGCTCCTACGAGCAGTACTTC CASGTDSSYEQYF once TRBJ2-7 TRBV7-9 TRBD1
TGTGCCAGTAGTATAGGAGGGACAGGGACCTACGAGCAGTACTTC CASSIGGTGTYEQYF NA TRBJ2-7 TRBV19 TRBD1
TGTGCCAGCAGCTTAGGGGACAGGGAGGATACGCAGTATTTT CASSLGDREDTQYF once TRBJ2-3 TRBV7-9 TRBD1
TGTGCCAGCAGCTTAACAGCGGGGGGGCCCCACCAAGAGACCCAGTACTTC CASSLTAGGPHQETQYF NA TRBJ2-5 TRBV7-6 TRBD2
TGTGCCAGCAGCCCTAGGACAGGCAATCAGCCCCAGCATTTT CASSPRTGNQPQHF NA TRBJ1-5 TRBV5-8 NA
TGTGCCAGCAGGACAGGAGCCTACGAGCAGTACTTC CASRTGAYEQYF NA TRBJ2-7 TRBV27 NA
TGTGCCAGCAGCTTGACGGGAGTAGGCGAGCAGTACTTC CASSLTGVGEQYF once TRBJ2-7 TRBV5-4 NA
TGTGCCAGCAGCCAGACTGGGAATGAGCAGTTCTTC CASSQTGNEQFF NA TRBJ2-1 TRBV6-1 NA
TGTGCCAGCGGGAGCTCCTACAATGAGCAGTTCTTC CASGSSYNEQFF NA TRBJ2-1 TRBV11-2 NA
TGTGCCAGTAGTATTTTAATAGACAGGGTAGGGAAAGACTATGGCTACACCTTC CASSILIDRVGKDYGYTF NA TRBJ1-2 TRBV19 TRBD1
TGTGCCAGCACCTCCGGGGGAACCGAGCAGTACTTC CASTSGGTEQYF once TRBJ2-7 TRBV27 NA
TGTGCCAGCAGTTCATCCCCGGGGTTTGGCTACGAGCAGTACTTC CASSSSPGFGYEQYF NA TRBJ2-7 TRBV6-5 NA
TGTGCCATCAGTGAGGGAGGGGACTCCTACGAGCAGTACTTC CAISEGGDSYEQYF NA TRBJ2-7 TRBV10-3 NA
TGTGCCAGCAGTTACCCTGGACTAGCGGGAGAGGGGGGCACAGATACGCAGTATTTT CASSYPGLAGEGGTDTQYF NA TRBJ2-3 TRBV28 TRBD2
TGTGCCAGCAGCTTGGATCGGACCCGCGGGAGGAATACCTACGAGCAGTACTTC CASSLDRTRGRNTYEQYF NA TRBJ2-7 TRBV5-4 TRBD2
TGTGCCAGCAGCCATGACAAGATGAATCAGCCCCAGCATTTT CASSHDKMNQPQHF NA TRBJ1-5 TRBV2 NA
TGTGCCAGCTCACCTCTGGGACAGGGGAATTCTCCAAATGCCAAAAACATTCAGTACTTC CASSPLGQGNSPNAKNIQYF NA TRBJ2-4 TRBV18 TRBD1
TGTGCCAGCAGCCCTCCCGGTGAGACCCAGTACTTC CASSPPGETQYF few TRBJ2-5 TRBV14 NA
TGTGCCATAAGTGACCATGGGACTAAACCTTACGAGCAGTACTTC CAISDHGTKPYEQYF NA TRBJ2-7 TRBV10-3 TRBD2
TGTGCCAGCAGCGTAGGGACAGGGGGCGGAAATGAGCAGTTCTTC CASSVGTGGGNEQFF NA TRBJ2-1 TRBV9 TRBD1
TGTGCCAGTACCCATGGCGGGAGTGGCTACAATGAGCAGTTCTTC CASTHGGSGYNEQFF NA TRBJ2-1 TRBV19 TRBD2
TGTGCCAGTACTAGCGGGAGCTCCTACAATGAGCAGTTCTTC CASTSGSSYNEQFF NA TRBJ2-1 TRBV7-9 TRBD2
TGCGCCAGCAGCCAAGAATCCCAGGGCTATTACGAGCAGTACTTC CASSQESQGYYEQYF NA TRBJ2-7 TRBV4-1 NA
TGTGCCTGGAGTGTGGTAGTTTTGACCTACAATGAGCAGTTCTTC CAWSVVVLTYNEQFF NA TRBJ2-1 TRBV30 NA
TGTGCCAGCAGTTCAAAGACAGGGGGCACCGGGGAGCTGTTTTTT CASSSKTGGTGELFF NA TRBJ2-2 TRBV28 TRBD1
TGTGCCAGTTCCCCCGGAGGGGGCTTCGAAGCTTTCTTT CASSPGGGFEAFF NA TRBJ1-1 TRBV27 TRBD1
TGCGCCAGCAGCCAAGATGCTTCTGGGGACAGGGACTATGGCTACACCTTC CASSQDASGDRDYGYTF NA TRBJ1-2 TRBV4-1 TRBD1
TGTGCCGCTGGAGGAACCAGCTACAATGAGCAGTTCTTC CAAGGTSYNEQFF NA TRBJ2-1 TRBV10-3 NA
TGTGCCAGCAGCTTAGTCCAGGGGGCCGACGAAGCTTTCTTT CASSLVQGADEAFF NA TRBJ1-1 TRBV7-9 TRBD1
TGTGCCAGCAGCCAAGACCCCCAACAGGGACAGACCCAGTACTTC CASSQDPQQGQTQYF NA TRBJ2-5 TRBV14 NA
TGTGCCAGCAGCCCTTCATCGGGTGAGACCCAGTACTTC CASSPSSGETQYF NA TRBJ2-5 TRBV7-3 NA
TGTGCCAGCTCATATTGGGACAGGGGTCCTGGGAGCTCCTACGAGCAGTACTTC CASSYWDRGPGSSYEQYF NA TRBJ2-7 TRBV18 TRBD1
TGTGCCAGCAGCCCCCGCGGGGAGCAAGGCTACACCTTC CASSPRGEQGYTF NA TRBJ1-2 TRBV7-2 NA
TGTGCCAGCACCTCCCGGACAGGGAGCACAGATACGCAGTATTTT CASTSRTGSTDTQYF NA TRBJ2-3 TRBV27 TRBD1
TGCAGCGCCCGAGGGTCGATTGGATATGGCTACACCTTC CSARGSIGYGYTF NA TRBJ1-2 TRBV29-1 NA
TGCGCCAGCAGCCAAGAGTTAGGGGGCCGTGGCTACACCTTC CASSQELGGRGYTF NA TRBJ1-2 TRBV11-2 TRBD1